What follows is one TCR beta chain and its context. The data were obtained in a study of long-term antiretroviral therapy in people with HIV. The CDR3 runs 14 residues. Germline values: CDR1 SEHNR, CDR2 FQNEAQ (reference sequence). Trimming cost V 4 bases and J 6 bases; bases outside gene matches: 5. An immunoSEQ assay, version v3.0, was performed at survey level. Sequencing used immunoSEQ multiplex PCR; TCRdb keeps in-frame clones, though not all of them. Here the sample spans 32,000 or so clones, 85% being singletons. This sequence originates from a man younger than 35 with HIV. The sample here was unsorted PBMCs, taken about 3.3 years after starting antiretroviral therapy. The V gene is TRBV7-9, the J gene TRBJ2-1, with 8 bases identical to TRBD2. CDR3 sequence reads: CASSSGRALNEQFF. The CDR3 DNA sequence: TGTGCCAGCAGCTCCGGGAGGGCCCTCAATGAGCAGTTCTTC.